This TCR beta chain was identified during a study of monozygotic twins with inflammatory bowel disease. TCRdb reprocessed the 5' RACE reads, keeping one entry per CDR3 protein, no DNA. Here the sample table reports about 99,000 distinct CDR3 sequences. CDR1 is SGHTA, CDR2 FQGNSA, per germline. The CDR3 is 14 amino acids. The sequencing input was blood. This chain uses TRBV7-2 with TRBJ2-5. This TCR was sampled from a human donor with ulcerative colitis or Crohn's disease, or a healthy co-twin of an affected twin (not recorded which). The CDR3 loop is CASSLVPNQETQYF.